This TCR beta chain derives from a study of blood T cells in healthy people across ages. Together with a sample-barcoded 5' primer, a J-beta primer mix was included in a second PCR lasting 7 to 11 cycles. TCRdb called the 5' RACE reads again in MiXCR, with one record for every CDR3 protein. This table holds 900,000 to 950,000 distinct CDR3 sequences, 25% to 35% found once. Many counts were recorded for this clonotype. Individuals who donated were healthy Caucasians from Russia aged 6 to 90. This CDR3 is built from 15 residues. Germline V gene lookup returns CDR1 SNHLY and CDR2 FYNNEI. With V trimmed by 8 bases and J by 1 base, 8 bases remained unmatched. Separately, the same data were catalogued under a study of T cells of mothers and their children. According to that study: Three healthy Caucasian mothers served as donors, and their six children did as well.

This chain joins TRBV2 and TRBJ2-7, with 10 nucleotides matching TRBD1. The TCR was taken from a woman in her thirties or forties in good health. Sequenced sample: blood. In DNA form, the CDR3 reads TGTGCCAGCGATAGGCCGGGACAGGGGTCCTACGAGCAGTACTTC. Translation gives CASDRPGQGSYEQYF. Using reference TRBV2 and TRBJ2-7 for the parts outside the CDR3, the full variable domain is EPEVTQTPSHQVTQMGQEVILRCVPISNHLYFYWYRQILGQKVEFLVSFYNNEISEKSEIFDDQFSVERPDGSNFTLKIRSTKLEDSAMYFCASDRPGQGSYEQYFGPGTRLTVT.